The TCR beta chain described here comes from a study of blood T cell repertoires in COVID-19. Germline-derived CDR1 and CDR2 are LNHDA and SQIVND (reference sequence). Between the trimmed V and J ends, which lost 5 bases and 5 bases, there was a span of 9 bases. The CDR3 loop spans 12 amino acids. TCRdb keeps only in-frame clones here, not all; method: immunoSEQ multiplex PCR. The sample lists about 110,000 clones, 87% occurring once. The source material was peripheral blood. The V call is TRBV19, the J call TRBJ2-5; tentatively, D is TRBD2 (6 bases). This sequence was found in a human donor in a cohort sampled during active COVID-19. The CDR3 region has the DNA TGTGCCAGTAGTGCGGGACGGGAGACCCAGTACTTC. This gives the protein CASSAGRETQYF.